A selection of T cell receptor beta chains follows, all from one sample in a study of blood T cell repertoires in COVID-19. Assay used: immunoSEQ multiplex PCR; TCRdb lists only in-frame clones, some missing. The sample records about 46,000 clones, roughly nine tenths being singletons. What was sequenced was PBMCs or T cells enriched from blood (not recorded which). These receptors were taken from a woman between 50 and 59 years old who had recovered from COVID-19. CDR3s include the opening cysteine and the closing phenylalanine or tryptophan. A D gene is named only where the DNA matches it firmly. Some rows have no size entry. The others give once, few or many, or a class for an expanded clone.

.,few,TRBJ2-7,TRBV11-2,CASSLDADYEQYF,TGTGCCAGCAGCTTAGATGCGGACTACGAGCAGTACTTC
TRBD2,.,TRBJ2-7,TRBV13,CASSSGTSGNYEQYF,TGTGCCAGCAGCTCCGGGACTAGCGGGAACTACGAGCAGTACTTC
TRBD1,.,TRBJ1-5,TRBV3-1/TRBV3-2,CASSLGTVASNQPQHF,TGTGCCAGCAGCCTCGGGACAGTAGCGAGCAATCAGCCCCAGCATTTT
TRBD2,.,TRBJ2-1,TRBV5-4,CASSYGLAGREQFF,TGTGCCAGCAGTTATGGACTAGCGGGAAGGGAGCAGTTCTTC
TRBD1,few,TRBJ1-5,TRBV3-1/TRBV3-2,CASSFGQGNQPQHF,TGTGCCAGCAGTTTCGGACAGGGGAATCAGCCCCAGCATTTT
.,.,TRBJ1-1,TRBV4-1,CASSQWSVGGTEAFF,TGCGCCAGCAGCCAATGGTCCGTGGGGGGCACTGAAGCTTTCTTT
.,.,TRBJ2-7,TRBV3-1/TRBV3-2,CASSRGDRSSYEQYF,TGTGCCAGCAGCCGGGGCGATAGGAGCTCCTACGAGCAGTACTTC
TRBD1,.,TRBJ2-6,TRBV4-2,CASSQEDRSSGANVLTF,TGTGCCAGCAGCCAAGAGGACAGGAGCTCTGGGGCCAACGTCCTGACTTTC
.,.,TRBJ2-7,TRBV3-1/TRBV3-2,CASSQDGGSSGEQYF,TGTGCCAGCAGCCAAGATGGTGGTAGTTCAGGCGAGCAGTACTTC
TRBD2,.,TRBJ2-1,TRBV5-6,CASSRLGGGTSGPNEQFF,TGTGCCAGCAGCAGGCTCGGAGGTGGGACTAGCGGTCCCAATGAGCAGTTCTTC
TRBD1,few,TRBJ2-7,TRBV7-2,CASSLDRGINYEQYF,TGTGCCAGCAGCTTGGACAGGGGGATCAACTACGAGCAGTACTTC
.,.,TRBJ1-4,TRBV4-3,CASSETSGGYEKLFF,TGCGCCAGCAGTGAGACCAGTGGGGGGTATGAAAAACTGTTTTTT
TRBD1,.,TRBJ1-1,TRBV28,CASSLWDRGQTEAFF,TGTGCCAGCAGTTTATGGGACAGGGGTCAAACTGAAGCTTTCTTT
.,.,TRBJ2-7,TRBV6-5,CASSYSSVPSYEQYF,TGTGCCAGCAGTTACTCCTCGGTCCCCTCCTACGAGCAGTACTTC
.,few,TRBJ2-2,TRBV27,CASTPQAGWNTGELFF,TGTGCCAGCACACCCCAGGCAGGTTGGAACACCGGGGAGCTGTTTTTT
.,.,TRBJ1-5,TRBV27,CASSLGKYQPQHF,TGTGCCAGCAGTTTAGGCAAATATCAGCCCCAGCATTTT
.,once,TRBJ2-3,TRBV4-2,CASSQGVRGTDTQYF,TGTGCCAGCAGCCAAGGAGTCCGGGGCACAGATACGCAGTATTTT
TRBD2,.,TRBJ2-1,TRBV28,CASSKLRTSGRVHEQFF,TGTGCCAGCAGTAAATTACGGACTAGCGGGAGGGTGCATGAGCAGTTCTTC
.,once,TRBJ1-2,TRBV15,CATSRAGNYGYTF,TGTGCCACCAGCAGAGCAGGGAACTATGGCTACACCTTC
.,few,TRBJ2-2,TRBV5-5,CASSLDTGAGGTGELFF,TGTGCCAGCAGCTTAGATACGGGGGCAGGGGGCACCGGGGAGCTGTTTTTT
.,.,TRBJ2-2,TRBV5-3,CARSRCGTGELFF,TGTGCCAGAAGCAGGTGCGGCACCGGGGAGCTGTTTTTT
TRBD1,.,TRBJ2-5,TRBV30,CAWSWAGGYSGTQYF,TGTGCCTGGAGTTGGGCAGGGGGTTACTCAGGGACCCAGTACTTC
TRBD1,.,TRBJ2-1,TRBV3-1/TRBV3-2,CASSWAGQGQNEQFF,TGTGCCAGCAGCTGGGCCGGACAGGGCCAGAATGAGCAGTTCTTC
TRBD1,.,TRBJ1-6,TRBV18,CASSPTQQGGNSPLHF,TGTGCCAGCTCCCCGACGCAACAGGGGGGTAATTCACCCCTCCACTTT
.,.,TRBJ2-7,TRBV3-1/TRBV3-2,CASSQAQDRTHEQYF,TGTGCCAGCAGCCAGGCTCAGGACAGAACCCACGAGCAGTACTTC
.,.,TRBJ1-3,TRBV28,CASSLRHTIYF,TGTGCCAGCAGTTTGCGGCACACCATATATTTT
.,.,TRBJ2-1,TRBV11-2,CASSLIPIGDNEQFF,TGTGCCAGCAGCTTAATCCCCATCGGGGACAATGAGCAGTTCTTC